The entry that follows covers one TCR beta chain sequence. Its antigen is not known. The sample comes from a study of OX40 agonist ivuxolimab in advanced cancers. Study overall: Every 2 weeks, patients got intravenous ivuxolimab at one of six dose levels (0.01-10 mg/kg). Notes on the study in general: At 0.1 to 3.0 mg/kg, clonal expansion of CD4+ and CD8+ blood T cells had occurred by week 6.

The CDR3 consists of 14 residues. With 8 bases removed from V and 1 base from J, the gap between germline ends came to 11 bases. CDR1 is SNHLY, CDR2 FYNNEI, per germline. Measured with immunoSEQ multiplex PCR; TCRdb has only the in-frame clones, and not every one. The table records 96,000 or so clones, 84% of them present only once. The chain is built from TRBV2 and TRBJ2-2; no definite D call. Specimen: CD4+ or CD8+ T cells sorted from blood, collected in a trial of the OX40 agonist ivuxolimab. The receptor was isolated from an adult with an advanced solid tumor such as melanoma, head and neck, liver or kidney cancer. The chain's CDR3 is CASLRQGNTGELFF. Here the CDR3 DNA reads TGTGCCAGCCTGAGACAAGGGAACACCGGGGAGCTGTTTTTT.